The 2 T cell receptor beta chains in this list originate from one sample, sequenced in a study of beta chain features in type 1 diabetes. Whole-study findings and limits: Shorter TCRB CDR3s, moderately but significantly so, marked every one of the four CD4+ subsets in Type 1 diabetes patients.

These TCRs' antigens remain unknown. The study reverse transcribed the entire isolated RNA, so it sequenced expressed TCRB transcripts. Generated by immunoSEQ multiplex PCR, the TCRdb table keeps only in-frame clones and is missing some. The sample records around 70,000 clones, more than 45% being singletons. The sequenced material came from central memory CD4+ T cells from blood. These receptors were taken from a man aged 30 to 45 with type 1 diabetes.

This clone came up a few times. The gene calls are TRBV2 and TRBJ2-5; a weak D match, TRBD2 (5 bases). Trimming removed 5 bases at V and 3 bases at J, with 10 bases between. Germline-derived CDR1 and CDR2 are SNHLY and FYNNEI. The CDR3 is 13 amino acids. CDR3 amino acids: CASSNDYEETQYF. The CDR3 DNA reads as TGTGCCAGCAGTAACGACTACGAAGAGACCCAGTACTTC.

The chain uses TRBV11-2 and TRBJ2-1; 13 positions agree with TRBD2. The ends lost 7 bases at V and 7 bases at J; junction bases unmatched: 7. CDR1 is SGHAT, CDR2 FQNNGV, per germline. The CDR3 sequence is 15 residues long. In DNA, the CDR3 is TGTGCCAGCACTTGGGGGACTAGCGGGGAAAATGAGCAGTTCTTC. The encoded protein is CASTWGTSGENEQFF.